A single sample gave rise to the 18 T cell receptor beta chains below, sequenced in a study of cytomegalovirus exposure and HLA in healthy donors. The primer mix had 60 Vbeta and 13 Jbeta primers. Profiling relied on immunoSEQ multiplex PCR, and the TCRdb table lists in-frame clones only, not all of them. The sample records about 140,000 clones, about a tenth being singletons. The sequenced material came from PBMCs. These receptors came from a male donor in good health and CMV-seronegative.

This clone occurred a few times. This chain uses TRBV10-3 with TRBJ1-1; possible D gene TRBD1, 5 bases. V shed 7 bases and J shed 1 base, with 10 bases lying between them. CDR3 length equals 13 residues. Germline values: CDR1 ENHRY, CDR2 SYGVKD. The CDR3 bases are TGTGCCATCAAAGGAACAGGGAACACTGAAGCTTTCTTT. Translation gives CAIKGTGNTEAFF.

The V gene is TRBV19, the J gene TRBJ2-5; 7 bases align to TRBD1. After removal of 4 bases from V and 0 bases from J, the junction contained 5 bases not matched to a gene. The CDR3 extends over 15 amino acids. Germline-derived CDR1 and CDR2 are LNHDA and SQIVND (reference sequence). CDR3 DNA: TGTGCCAGTAGTAGAGGGGGCTCGTACCAAGAGACCCAGTACTTC. Protein: CASSRGGSYQETQYF.

The chain has TRBV28 and TRBJ2-7; 10 nucleotides agree with TRBD1. V dropped 7 bases and J dropped 1; count of bases not matched to a gene: 13. The CDR3 sequence is 17 residues long. Germline CDR1 reads MDHEN; CDR2 reads SYDVKM. CDR3 DNA sequence: TGTGCCAGCATTCCTTCCGGGGGGACAGGGGTATCCTACGAGCAGTACTTC. Residues: CASIPSGGTGVSYEQYF.

The J gene is TRBJ2-7, the V gene TRBV2, with 9 bases fitting TRBD1. The germline V gene encodes CDR1 SNHLY and CDR2 FYNNEI. The CDR3 is 14 residues long. Trimming at V came to 8 bases and at J to 1 base, leaving 6 bases not matched to a gene. CDR3 nucleotides: TGTGCCAGCGAAACAGGGGGCTTTTCCTACGAGCAGTACTTC. Protein product: CASETGGFSYEQYF.

The CDR3 sequence is CASSYLRQGAREQYF. The CDR3, as DNA: TGTGCCAGCAGTTACTTGCGACAGGGGGCGCGAGAGCAGTACTTC. This sequence joins TRBV6-6 and TRBJ2-7; 10 bases are shared with TRBD1. The ends lost 1 base at V and 7 bases at J; junction bases unmatched: 7. Germline lookup yields CDR1 MNHNY and CDR2 SVGAGI (reference sequence). The CDR3 length is 15 residues.

In its sample, this clone was seen a few times. This sequence joins TRBV7-6 and TRBJ2-1; tentatively, D is TRBD2 (6 bases). The germline V gene has CDR1 SGHVS and CDR2 FNYEAQ. V lost 5 bases, J lost 7 bases, and 15 bases lay in between. This CDR3 comprises 14 residues. The CDR3 DNA reads as TGTGCCAGCAGCCTAGTGGGGGGTAGGAATGAGCAGTTCTTC. Its translation: CASSLVGGRNEQFF.

This clone appeared once. The chain links TRBV28 to TRBJ1-6; D may be TRBD1 (6 bases). Trimming removed 7 bases from V and 4 bases from J, with 14 bases in between. This CDR3 contains 15 residues. Per the germline V gene, CDR1 is MDHEN and CDR2 is SYDVKM. This chain's CDR3 is CASTPGTNYNSPLHF. CDR3 in DNA: TGTGCCAGCACCCCCGGGACAAATTATAATTCACCCCTCCACTTT. The entire variable domain, with the rest obtained from reference TRBV28 and TRBJ1-6, is as follows: DVKVTQSSRYLVKRTGEKVFLECVQDMDHENMFWYRQDPGLGLRLIYFSYDVKMKEKGDIPEGYSVSREKKERFSLILESASTNQTSMYLCASTPGTNYNSPLHFGNGTRLTVT.

The chain links TRBV30 to TRBJ2-5; 7 nucleotides match TRBD1. CDR1 and CDR2 from the germline V gene are GTSNPN and SVGIG (reference sequence). This CDR3 region has 12 residues. With 4 bases clipped from V and 11 bases from J, the junction kept 10 bases outside the gene matches. The DNA for the CDR3 is TGTGCCTGGACCACAGGGGTTGGGGAGCAGTACTTC. Translating gives CAWTTGVGEQYF.

This clone was seen only a few times. The chain combines TRBV7-9 with TRBJ1-2; tentatively, D is TRBD1 (5 bases). CDR1 is SEHNR, CDR2 FQNEAQ, per germline (reference sequence). V was shortened by 5 bases and J by 2 bases, with 15 bases between the two germline ends. This CDR3 is built from 15 residues. The CDR3 sequence is CASSPPETVNYGYTF. The CDR3 region has the DNA TGTGCCAGCAGCCCCCCCGAGACAGTCAACTATGGCTACACCTTC.

This clone was detected a few times. The chain recombines TRBV29-1 with TRBJ2-7; no definite D call. Germline V CDR1 and CDR2: SQVTM, ANQGSEA. Deletions cut 3 bases from V and 0 bases from J, with 6 bases between. The CDR3 runs 12 residues. CDR3 loop: CSVEGLSYEQYF. CDR3 DNA: TGCAGCGTTGAGGGCCTCTCCTACGAGCAGTACTTC.

The chain couples TRBV9 to TRBJ1-5, with a weak D call TRBD1 (5 bases). Germline values: CDR1 SGDLS, CDR2 YYNGEE. The CDR3 spans 14 residues. V lost 6 bases to trimming and J lost 6 bases, with 16 bases between them. This CDR3 is CASTAGITGQPQHF. The CDR3 bases are TGTGCCAGCACCGCAGGGATTACGGGTCAGCCCCAGCATTTT.

The V call is TRBV21-1, the J call TRBJ2-2; the DNA was not compared with TRBD2, the D call given in the table. TRBV21-1 is deemed a pseudogene. This CDR3 has 14 amino acids. The CDR3: CAFSGGAVTGELFF. As DNA, the CDR3 is TGTGCCTTTAGCGGGGGGGCCGTCACCGGGGAGCTGTTTTTT.

The CDR3 nucleotides are TGTGCCAGTAGTATTGTACAGAGCAATCAGCCCCAGCATTTT. Amino acid sequence: CASSIVQSNQPQHF. V gene TRBV19 combines with J gene TRBJ1-5; D gene unclear. Germline V lookup: CDR1 LNHDA, CDR2 SQIVND (reference sequence). V lost 3 bases to trimming and J lost 1 base, with 7 bases between them. The CDR3 contains 14 residues.

This clone was counted only a few times. Other DNA sequences from this sample encode an identical CDR3 as well. DNA of the CDR3: TGCGCCAGCAGCCCCAGACCTTCCGGGGAGGGGGTTACTGAAGCTTTCTTT. Translating it yields CASSPRPSGEGVTEAFF. The V and J genes are TRBV5-1 and TRBJ1-1; TRBD1 is a possible D gene (6 bases). CDR1 is SGHRS, CDR2 YFSETQ, per germline. Trimming took off 4 bases at V and 5 bases at J, with 24 bases between the two ends. The CDR3 sequence is 17 residues long.

The rearrangement links TRBV7-9 to TRBJ2-3; TRBD2 matches at 12 bases. Germline trimming cut 4 bases from V and 0 bases from J; bases unmatched to any gene: 2. CDR1 is SEHNR and CDR2 is FQNEAQ in the germline V gene (reference sequence). The CDR3 contains 16 residues. CDR3 nucleotides: TGTGCCAGCAGCTCCGGGACTAGCGGGAGCACAGATACGCAGTATTTT. Its protein is CASSSGTSGSTDTQYF.

This clone was seen a handful of times. This chain connects TRBV28 to TRBJ2-7; the D gene is possibly TRBD2 (5 bases). V was pared by 4 bases and J by 2 bases, with 15 bases between. The germline CDR1 and CDR2 sequences are MDHEN and SYDVKM. CDR3 length: 15 amino acids. The CDR3 here is CASSSPSFRAYEQYF. CDR3 nucleotides: TGTGCCAGCAGTTCCCCTAGCTTCCGGGCCTACGAGCAGTACTTC.

There are a few counts of this clone. The junction departs from germline at one end; a sequencing error may be responsible. CDR3 loop: CAGRTGGGYTF. The DNA for the CDR3 is TGTGCCGGCAGGACAGGGGGTGGCTACACCTTC. The chain uses TRBV28 and TRBJ1-2, with TRBD1 matching 10 bases. The V gene's germline CDR1 is MDHEN and CDR2 SYDVKM. This CDR3 has 11 amino acids.

This clone turned up a few times. The chain has TRBV19 and TRBJ2-1; 11 nucleotides line up with TRBD2. Germline values: CDR1 LNHDA, CDR2 SQIVND (reference sequence). Trimming removed 0 bases from V and 0 bases from J; junction bases left unmatched: 4. CDR3 length equals 18 residues. The CDR3 sequence is CASSIDSGRGSSYNEQFF. In DNA, the CDR3 is TGTGCCAGTAGTATAGATAGCGGGAGGGGGAGCTCCTACAATGAGCAGTTCTTC.